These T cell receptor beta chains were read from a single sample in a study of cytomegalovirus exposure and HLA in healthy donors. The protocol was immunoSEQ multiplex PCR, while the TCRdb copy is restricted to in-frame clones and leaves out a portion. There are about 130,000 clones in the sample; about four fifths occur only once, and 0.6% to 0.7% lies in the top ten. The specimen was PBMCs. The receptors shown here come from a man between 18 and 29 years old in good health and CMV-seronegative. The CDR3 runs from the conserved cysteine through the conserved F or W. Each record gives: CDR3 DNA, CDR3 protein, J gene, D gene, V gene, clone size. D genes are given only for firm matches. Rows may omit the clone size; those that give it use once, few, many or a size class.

cdr3_nt: TGTGCCAGCAGCTCCGGGATTAACACTGAAGCTTTCTTT; cdr3_aa: CASSSGINTEAFF; j_call: TRBJ1-1; d_call: .; v_call: TRBV11-3; clone_size: .
cdr3_nt: TGCAGCGTTGATGCGGGCCAAGAGACCCAGTACTTC; cdr3_aa: CSVDAGQETQYF; j_call: TRBJ2-5; d_call: .; v_call: TRBV29-1; clone_size: .
cdr3_nt: TGTGCCAGTAGTATAGGGCCGCAGGGATTAAATCAGCCCCAGCATTTT; cdr3_aa: CASSIGPQGLNQPQHF; j_call: TRBJ1-5; d_call: .; v_call: TRBV19; clone_size: few
cdr3_nt: TGCAGCGTTGATTTTTCGTACCCAGTGGTGAATGGCTACACCTTC; cdr3_aa: CSVDFSYPVVNGYTF; j_call: TRBJ1-2; d_call: .; v_call: TRBV29-1; clone_size: .
cdr3_nt: TGTGCCAGCAGCTACCCGAGGGGACTAGCGTCTAATGAGCAGTTCTTC; cdr3_aa: CASSYPRGLASNEQFF; j_call: TRBJ2-1; d_call: TRBD2; v_call: TRBV7-8; clone_size: .
cdr3_nt: TGTGCCAGCAGCCTAACTAGCTCGGAGACCCAGTACTTC; cdr3_aa: CASSLTSSETQYF; j_call: TRBJ2-5; d_call: .; v_call: TRBV6-4; clone_size: .
cdr3_nt: TGTGCCAGCAGCTTAGGGGGCAAGCGAACTGAAGCTTTCTTT; cdr3_aa: CASSLGGKRTEAFF; j_call: TRBJ1-1; d_call: .; v_call: TRBV11-2; clone_size: .
cdr3_nt: TGTGCCAGCAGGTGGGACAGCTACAATGAGCAGTTCTTC; cdr3_aa: CASRWDSYNEQFF; j_call: TRBJ2-1; d_call: TRBD1; v_call: TRBV6-6; clone_size: .
cdr3_nt: TGCGCCAGCAGCTTGCTCGCAGGGGGAAGTTCTTGGGCTTTCTTT; cdr3_aa: CASSLLAGGSSWAFF; j_call: TRBJ1-1; d_call: TRBD1; v_call: TRBV5-1; clone_size: .
cdr3_nt: TGTGCCAGCAGCTCTGCCGGGTCTGAAAAACTGTTTTTT; cdr3_aa: CASSSAGSEKLFF; j_call: TRBJ1-4; d_call: .; v_call: TRBV5-4; clone_size: .
cdr3_nt: TGCGCCAGCAGCTTGGAATTTCGGGAGACCCAGTACTTC; cdr3_aa: CASSLEFRETQYF; j_call: TRBJ2-5; d_call: .; v_call: TRBV5-1; clone_size: .
cdr3_nt: TGTGCCAGCAGCGAGGGAGGGACAGATACGCAGTATTTT; cdr3_aa: CASSEGGTDTQYF; j_call: TRBJ2-3; d_call: TRBD2; v_call: TRBV9; clone_size: .
cdr3_nt: TGTGCCAGCAGGACAGGTCTGGCCCAGTACTTC; cdr3_aa: CASRTGLAQYF; j_call: TRBJ2-5; d_call: .; v_call: TRBV27; clone_size: .
cdr3_nt: TGTGCCAGCAGCTTACGTAGGGGGTCTAATGAAAAACTGTTTTTT; cdr3_aa: CASSLRRGSNEKLFF; j_call: TRBJ1-4; d_call: .; v_call: TRBV7-9; clone_size: .
cdr3_nt: TGTGCCAGCCCTCGGCAGGGGAGCGACACTGAAGCTTTCTTT; cdr3_aa: CASPRQGSDTEAFF; j_call: TRBJ1-1; d_call: .; v_call: TRBV7-9; clone_size: few
cdr3_nt: TGTGCTAGCAGCTTCTCCGAGACCTACGAGCAGTACTTC; cdr3_aa: CASSFSETYEQYF; j_call: TRBJ2-7; d_call: .; v_call: TRBV7-7; clone_size: .
cdr3_nt: TGTGCCACCGGGAGGGGTGGCTATGGCTACACCTTC; cdr3_aa: CATGRGGYGYTF; j_call: TRBJ1-2; d_call: .; v_call: TRBV28; clone_size: once
cdr3_nt: TGTGCCAGCAGTTTGATGGGACAGGTAAATCAGCCCCAGCATTTT; cdr3_aa: CASSLMGQVNQPQHF; j_call: TRBJ1-5; d_call: TRBD1; v_call: TRBV27; clone_size: .
cdr3_nt: TGTGCCAGCAGCCCCTTTCTTAGAAACACCGGGGAGCTGTTTTTT; cdr3_aa: CASSPFLRNTGELFF; j_call: TRBJ2-2; d_call: .; v_call: TRBV7-9; clone_size: .
cdr3_nt: TGTGCCACAGCCGGGGGTTTGAGCAATCAGCCCCAGCATTTT; cdr3_aa: CATAGGLSNQPQHF; j_call: TRBJ1-5; d_call: .; v_call: TRBV6-6; clone_size: .
cdr3_nt: TGTGCCAGCAGCTCATACGGGGGGGCCCCGAATGAGCAGTTCTTC; cdr3_aa: CASSSYGGAPNEQFF; j_call: TRBJ2-1; d_call: TRBD2; v_call: TRBV9; clone_size: .
cdr3_nt: TGCGCCAGCAGCAATGGACAGGCATCAGAGCAGTACTTC; cdr3_aa: CASSNGQASEQYF; j_call: TRBJ2-7; d_call: TRBD1; v_call: TRBV5-1; clone_size: .
cdr3_nt: TGTGCCAGCAGCCGCTCCCAGGGTTTCAACCAGCCCCAGCATTTT; cdr3_aa: CASSRSQGFNQPQHF; j_call: TRBJ1-5; d_call: .; v_call: TRBV5-5; clone_size: .
cdr3_nt: TGCGCCACCCGACAGGGGGTCCCCTACAATGAGCAGTTCTTC; cdr3_aa: CATRQGVPYNEQFF; j_call: TRBJ2-1; d_call: TRBD1; v_call: TRBV10-1; clone_size: .
cdr3_nt: TGTGCCAGCAGTGAATCCAGGTCCGGGGACACTGAAGCTTTCTTT; cdr3_aa: CASSESRSGDTEAFF; j_call: TRBJ1-1; d_call: .; v_call: TRBV25-1; clone_size: .
cdr3_nt: TGTGCCAGCATCCAGGGCACTGAAGCTTTCTTT; cdr3_aa: CASIQGTEAFF; j_call: TRBJ1-1; d_call: .; v_call: TRBV6-5; clone_size: few
cdr3_nt: TGTGCCAGCAGCCCACCGGGACAGGGGTTCACAGATACGCAGTATTTT; cdr3_aa: CASSPPGQGFTDTQYF; j_call: TRBJ2-3; d_call: TRBD1; v_call: TRBV9; clone_size: .
cdr3_nt: TGTGCCAGCAGTCCGGGACAGTTCCTCTACACCTTC; cdr3_aa: CASSPGQFLYTF; j_call: TRBJ1-2; d_call: TRBD1; v_call: TRBV28; clone_size: .
cdr3_nt: TGCGCCAGCAGCCAAGAACACACCCGGGGAGGTAGGGGCTACACCTTC; cdr3_aa: CASSQEHTRGGRGYTF; j_call: TRBJ1-2; d_call: .; v_call: TRBV4-3; clone_size: .
cdr3_nt: TGTGCCAGCAGACCATCCACAGGGGCCCTTACCTATGGCTACACCTTC; cdr3_aa: CASRPSTGALTYGYTF; j_call: TRBJ1-2; d_call: TRBD1; v_call: TRBV7-2; clone_size: .
cdr3_nt: TGTGCCAGCAGTTATACTAACACTGAAGCTTTCTTT; cdr3_aa: CASSYTNTEAFF; j_call: TRBJ1-1; d_call: .; v_call: TRBV28; clone_size: .
cdr3_nt: TGTGCCAGCAGCCTCTCCTTGAACACTGAAGCTTTCTTT; cdr3_aa: CASSLSLNTEAFF; j_call: TRBJ1-1; d_call: .; v_call: TRBV7-7; clone_size: .
cdr3_nt: TGTGCCAGCAGCCCGGGGGAAGGGTCTAGCAATCAGCCCCAGCATTTT; cdr3_aa: CASSPGEGSSNQPQHF; j_call: TRBJ1-5; d_call: .; v_call: TRBV7-9; clone_size: .
cdr3_nt: TGTGCCAGCAGTTACTTGGGGAGATTATACGGTGGGCAGTTCTTC; cdr3_aa: CASSYLGRLYGGQFF; j_call: TRBJ2-1; d_call: .; v_call: TRBV6-5; clone_size: .
cdr3_nt: TGCGCCAGCAGCTTTGGCAGGGGCCCCTACGAGCAGTACTTC; cdr3_aa: CASSFGRGPYEQYF; j_call: TRBJ2-7; d_call: .; v_call: TRBV5-1; clone_size: .
cdr3_nt: TGTGCCAGCAGCGTAGGCCAGGGCTCTGGAAACACCATATATTTT; cdr3_aa: CASSVGQGSGNTIYF; j_call: TRBJ1-3; d_call: .; v_call: TRBV9; clone_size: .
cdr3_nt: TGTGCCAGCAGTCCGGGCCTACGCCGGGGATCCCACAATGAGCAGTTCTTC; cdr3_aa: CASSPGLRRGSHNEQFF; j_call: TRBJ2-1; d_call: .; v_call: TRBV28; clone_size: .
cdr3_nt: TGTGCCAGCACCCCCCTCGCCAGGGGGCAGTTCTTC; cdr3_aa: CASTPLARGQFF; j_call: TRBJ2-1; d_call: .; v_call: TRBV11-2; clone_size: .
cdr3_nt: TGTGCCAGCAAACAGGGACAGGTCTTGCGTGAGCAGTACTTC; cdr3_aa: CASKQGQVLREQYF; j_call: TRBJ2-7; d_call: TRBD1; v_call: TRBV28; clone_size: .
cdr3_nt: TGCGCCAGCAGTGATGACCTCTACAGTCAGGTAGAGCAGTTCTTC; cdr3_aa: CASSDDLYSQVEQFF; j_call: TRBJ2-1; d_call: .; v_call: TRBV10-2; clone_size: .
cdr3_nt: TGTGCCAGCACCCCCGGGGGAATCTCCTACAATGAGCAGTTCTTC; cdr3_aa: CASTPGGISYNEQFF; j_call: TRBJ2-1; d_call: .; v_call: TRBV7-8; clone_size: .
cdr3_nt: TGTGCCACCAGCAGAGTAAGGGGATATAGCAATCAGCCCCAGCATTTT; cdr3_aa: CATSRVRGYSNQPQHF; j_call: TRBJ1-5; d_call: .; v_call: TRBV15; clone_size: .
cdr3_nt: TGTGCCAGCAGTCATATGGCCGGGACAGCCTACGAGCAGTACTTC; cdr3_aa: CASSHMAGTAYEQYF; j_call: TRBJ2-7; d_call: TRBD1; v_call: TRBV28; clone_size: .
cdr3_nt: TGCGCCAGCAGTCGAGAGAAAAGCACAGATACGCAGTATTTT; cdr3_aa: CASSREKSTDTQYF; j_call: TRBJ2-3; d_call: .; v_call: TRBV10-1; clone_size: .
cdr3_nt: TGTGCCAGCAGCGGAGCTGGCTACACCTTC; cdr3_aa: CASSGAGYTF; j_call: TRBJ1-2; d_call: .; v_call: TRBV11-2; clone_size: .
cdr3_nt: TGTGCCAGCAGCCCCGAGACAGGGGGCTTTTCCGGGGAGCTGTTTTTT; cdr3_aa: CASSPETGGFSGELFF; j_call: TRBJ2-2; d_call: TRBD1; v_call: TRBV7-8; clone_size: .
cdr3_nt: TGCGCCAGCACCTCCCAAGGAGGGATCCGCGTCTACACCTTC; cdr3_aa: CASTSQGGIRVYTF; j_call: TRBJ1-2; d_call: .; v_call: TRBV5-1; clone_size: few
cdr3_nt: TGTGCCACCAGCAGAGGTACTAGCGGGGGATACGAGCAGTACTTC; cdr3_aa: CATSRGTSGGYEQYF; j_call: TRBJ2-7; d_call: TRBD2; v_call: TRBV15; clone_size: .
cdr3_nt: TGTGCCAGCAGCAGGGAGATCGCGAACACCGGGGAGCTGTTTTTT; cdr3_aa: CASSREIANTGELFF; j_call: TRBJ2-2; d_call: .; v_call: TRBV9; clone_size: .
cdr3_nt: TGTGCCAGCAGCCTCCCGGGGGAGGCTTCCGGAAACACCATATATTTT; cdr3_aa: CASSLPGEASGNTIYF; j_call: TRBJ1-3; d_call: .; v_call: TRBV13; clone_size: .
cdr3_nt: TGTGCCAGCAGCGTAGCGGCCCAAGGCGGTGTAGGCTACACCTTC; cdr3_aa: CASSVAAQGGVGYTF; j_call: TRBJ1-2; d_call: .; v_call: TRBV9; clone_size: .
cdr3_nt: TGCGCCAGCAGCCAAGGCCAGGGCCGGTATGGCTACACCTTC; cdr3_aa: CASSQGQGRYGYTF; j_call: TRBJ1-2; d_call: .; v_call: TRBV4-3; clone_size: once
cdr3_nt: TGTGCCAGCAGTGAAATGGGGCAGGCCCCCTACGAGCAGTACTTC; cdr3_aa: CASSEMGQAPYEQYF; j_call: TRBJ2-7; d_call: .; v_call: TRBV6-1; clone_size: .
cdr3_nt: TGTGCCTGGAGACGGGGGACCTACGAGCAGTACTTC; cdr3_aa: CAWRRGTYEQYF; j_call: TRBJ2-7; d_call: .; v_call: TRBV30; clone_size: .
cdr3_nt: TGTGCCAGCAGTTTATTGGTGAGCGGGGGGGCGGCAGATACGCAGTATTTT; cdr3_aa: CASSLLVSGGAADTQYF; j_call: TRBJ2-3; d_call: TRBD2; v_call: TRBV27; clone_size: once
cdr3_nt: TGTGCCAGCAGCTCGACTAGATACAGGGGGCAAGGCTACACCTTC; cdr3_aa: CASSSTRYRGQGYTF; j_call: TRBJ1-2; d_call: TRBD1; v_call: TRBV11-2; clone_size: .
cdr3_nt: TGCGCCAGCAGCCAAGGAGGACTTGGGCAGTACTTC; cdr3_aa: CASSQGGLGQYF; j_call: TRBJ2-7; d_call: .; v_call: TRBV4-1; clone_size: .